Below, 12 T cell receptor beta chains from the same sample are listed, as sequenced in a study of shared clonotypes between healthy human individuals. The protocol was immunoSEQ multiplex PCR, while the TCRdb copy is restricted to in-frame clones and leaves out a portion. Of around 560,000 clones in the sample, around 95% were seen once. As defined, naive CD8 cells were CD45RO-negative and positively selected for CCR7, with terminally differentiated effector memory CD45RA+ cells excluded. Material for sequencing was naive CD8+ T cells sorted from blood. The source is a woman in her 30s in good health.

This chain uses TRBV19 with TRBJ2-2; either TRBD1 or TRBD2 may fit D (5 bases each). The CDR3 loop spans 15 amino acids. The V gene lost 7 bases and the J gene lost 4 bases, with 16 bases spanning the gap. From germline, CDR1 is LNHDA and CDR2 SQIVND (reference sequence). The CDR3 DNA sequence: TGTGCCAGTACCGGGGCAGGGCTTTTCACCGGGGAGCTGTTTTTT. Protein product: CASTGAGLFTGELFF.

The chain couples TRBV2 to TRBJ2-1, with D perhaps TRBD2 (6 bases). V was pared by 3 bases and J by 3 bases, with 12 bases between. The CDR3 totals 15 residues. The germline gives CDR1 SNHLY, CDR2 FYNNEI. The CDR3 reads CASSEAGWGYNEQFF. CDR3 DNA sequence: TGTGCCAGCAGTGAGGCGGGGTGGGGCTACAATGAGCAGTTCTTC.

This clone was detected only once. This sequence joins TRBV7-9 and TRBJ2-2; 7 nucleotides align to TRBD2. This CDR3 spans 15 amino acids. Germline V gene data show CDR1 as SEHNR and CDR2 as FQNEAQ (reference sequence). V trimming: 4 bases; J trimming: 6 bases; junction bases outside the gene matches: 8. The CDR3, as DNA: TGTGCCAGCAGCTCAGGGAGGGAGAGTCCCGGGGAGCTGTTTTTT. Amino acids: CASSSGRESPGELFF.

CDR3 sequence reads: CASRISWNTEAFF. The CDR3 DNA reads TGTGCCAGCAGGATCTCATGGAACACTGAAGCTTTCTTT. This chain uses TRBV27 with TRBJ1-1; D gene unclear. Germline CDR1 and CDR2: MNHEY and SMNVEV (reference sequence). Trimming removed 6 bases at V and 1 base at J, with 9 bases between. The CDR3 runs to 13 residues.

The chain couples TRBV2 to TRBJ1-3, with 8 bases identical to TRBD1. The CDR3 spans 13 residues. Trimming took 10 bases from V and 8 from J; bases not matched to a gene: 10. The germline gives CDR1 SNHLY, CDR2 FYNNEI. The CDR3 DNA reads TGTGCCACGTCTCCCCAGGGGGCCCACACCATATATTTT. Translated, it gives CATSPQGAHTIYF.

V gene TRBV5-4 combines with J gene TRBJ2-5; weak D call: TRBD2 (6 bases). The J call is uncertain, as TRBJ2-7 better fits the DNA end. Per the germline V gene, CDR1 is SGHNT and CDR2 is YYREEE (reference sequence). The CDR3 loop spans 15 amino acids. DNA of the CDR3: TGTGCCAGCTCAGGCGGGACTCCACCCTCCTACGAGCAGTACTTC. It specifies CASSGGTPPSYEQYF.

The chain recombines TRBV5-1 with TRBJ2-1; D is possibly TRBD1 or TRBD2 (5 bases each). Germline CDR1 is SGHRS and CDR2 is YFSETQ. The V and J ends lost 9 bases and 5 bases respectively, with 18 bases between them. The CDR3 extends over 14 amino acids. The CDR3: CATAPAGRNNEQFF. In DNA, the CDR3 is TGCGCCACCGCCCCGGCAGGGAGAAACAATGAGCAGTTCTTC.

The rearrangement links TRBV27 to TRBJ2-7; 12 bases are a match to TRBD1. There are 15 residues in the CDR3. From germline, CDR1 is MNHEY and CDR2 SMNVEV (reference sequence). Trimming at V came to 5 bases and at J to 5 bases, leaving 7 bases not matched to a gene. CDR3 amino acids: CASSRTGTGGHEQYF. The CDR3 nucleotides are TGTGCCAGCAGTCGAACCGGGACAGGGGGCCACGAGCAGTACTTC.

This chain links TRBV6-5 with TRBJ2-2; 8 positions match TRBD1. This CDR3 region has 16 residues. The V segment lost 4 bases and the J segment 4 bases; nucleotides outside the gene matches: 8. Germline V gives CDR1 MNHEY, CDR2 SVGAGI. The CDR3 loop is CASSFSGGEGTGELFF. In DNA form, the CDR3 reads TGTGCCAGCAGTTTCTCAGGGGGCGAGGGCACCGGGGAGCTGTTTTTT.

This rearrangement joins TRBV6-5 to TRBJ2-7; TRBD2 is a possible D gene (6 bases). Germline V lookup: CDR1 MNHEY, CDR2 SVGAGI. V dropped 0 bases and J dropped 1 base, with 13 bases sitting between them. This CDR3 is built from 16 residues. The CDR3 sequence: CASSYSTGLKSYEQYF. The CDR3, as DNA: TGTGCCAGCAGTTACTCGACGGGACTTAAATCCTACGAGCAGTACTTC.

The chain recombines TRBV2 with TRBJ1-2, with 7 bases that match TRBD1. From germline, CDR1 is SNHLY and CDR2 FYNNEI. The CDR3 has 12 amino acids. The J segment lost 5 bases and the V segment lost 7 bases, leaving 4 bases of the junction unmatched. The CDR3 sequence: CASTEGAYGYTF. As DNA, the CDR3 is TGTGCCAGCACCGAGGGGGCTTATGGCTACACCTTC.

The CDR3 spells CASTPSRGGEQETQYF. The CDR3, as DNA: TGTGCCAGTACCCCCTCCCGGGGGGGAGAGCAAGAGACCCAGTACTTC. The rearrangement links TRBV19 to TRBJ2-5; 8 nucleotides align to TRBD2. The CDR3 covers 16 residues. After removal of 7 bases from V and 2 bases from J, the junction contained 12 bases not matched to a gene. Germline V gene data show CDR1 as LNHDA and CDR2 as SQIVND (reference sequence).